The present TCR beta chain was sequenced within a study of monozygotic twins with inflammatory bowel disease. TCRdb reprocessed the 5' RACE reads; each CDR3 protein has one entry and no DNA is given. This sample contains some 200,000 distinct CDR3 sequences. This CDR3 has 16 residues. In germline, CDR1 is SGHDT, CDR2 YYEEEE. The sequenced sample consisted of blood. This receptor was taken from a human donor with ulcerative colitis or Crohn's disease, or a healthy co-twin of an affected twin (not recorded which). J is TRBJ2-5 and V is TRBV5-6; TCRdb's D call, TRBD1, is unchecked because there is no DNA. This CDR3 is CASSLESGAGQETQYF.